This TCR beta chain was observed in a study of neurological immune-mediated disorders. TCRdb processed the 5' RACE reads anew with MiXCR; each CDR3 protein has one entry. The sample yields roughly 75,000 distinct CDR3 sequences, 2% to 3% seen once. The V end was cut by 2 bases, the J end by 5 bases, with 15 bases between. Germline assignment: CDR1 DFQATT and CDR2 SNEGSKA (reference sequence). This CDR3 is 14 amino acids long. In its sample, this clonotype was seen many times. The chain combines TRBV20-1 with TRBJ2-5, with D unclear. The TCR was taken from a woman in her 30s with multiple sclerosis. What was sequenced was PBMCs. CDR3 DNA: TGCAGTGCTAGATTTGCGGACGAAAGGGAGACCCAGTACTTC. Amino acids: CSARFADERETQYF.